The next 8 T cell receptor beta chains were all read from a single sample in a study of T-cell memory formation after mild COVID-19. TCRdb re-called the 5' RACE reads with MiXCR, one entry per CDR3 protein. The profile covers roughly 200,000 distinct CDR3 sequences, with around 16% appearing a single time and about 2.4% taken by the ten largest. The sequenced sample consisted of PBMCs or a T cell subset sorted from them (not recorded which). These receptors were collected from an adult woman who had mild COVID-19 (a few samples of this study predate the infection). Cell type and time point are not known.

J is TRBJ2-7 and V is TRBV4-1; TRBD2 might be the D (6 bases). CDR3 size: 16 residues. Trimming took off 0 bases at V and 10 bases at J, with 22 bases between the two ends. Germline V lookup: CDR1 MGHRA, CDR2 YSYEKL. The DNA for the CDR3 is TGCGCCAGCAGCCAAGAGAGGAGGGCAGGGACGACGGAACAGTACTTC. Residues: CASSQERRAGTTEQYF.

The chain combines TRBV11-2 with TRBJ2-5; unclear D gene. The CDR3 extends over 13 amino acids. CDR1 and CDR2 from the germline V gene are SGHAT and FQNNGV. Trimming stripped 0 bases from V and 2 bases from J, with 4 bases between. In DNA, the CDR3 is TGTGCCAGCAGCTTAGAAGGGCAAGAGACCCAGTACTTC. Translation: CASSLEGQETQYF.

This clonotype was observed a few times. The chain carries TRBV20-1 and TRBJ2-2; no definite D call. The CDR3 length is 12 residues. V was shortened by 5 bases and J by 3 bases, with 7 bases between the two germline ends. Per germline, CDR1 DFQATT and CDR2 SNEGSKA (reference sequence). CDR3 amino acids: CSARTYTGELFF. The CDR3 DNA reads TGCAGTGCTCGGACCTACACCGGGGAGCTGTTTTTT.

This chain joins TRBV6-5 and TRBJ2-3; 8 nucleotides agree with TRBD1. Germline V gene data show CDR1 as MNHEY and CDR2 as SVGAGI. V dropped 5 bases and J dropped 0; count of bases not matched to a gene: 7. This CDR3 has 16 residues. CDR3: CASSRTGGVSTDTQYF. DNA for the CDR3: TGTGCCAGCAGTCGCACAGGGGGTGTTAGCACAGATACGCAGTATTTT.

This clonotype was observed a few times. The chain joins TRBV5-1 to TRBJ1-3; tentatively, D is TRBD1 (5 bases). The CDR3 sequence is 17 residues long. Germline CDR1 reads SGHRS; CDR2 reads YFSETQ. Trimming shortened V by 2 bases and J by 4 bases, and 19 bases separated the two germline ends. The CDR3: CASSFGARTRGGNTIYF. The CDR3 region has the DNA TGCGCCAGCAGCTTTGGGGCCCGAACGCGGGGGGGAAACACCATATATTTT.

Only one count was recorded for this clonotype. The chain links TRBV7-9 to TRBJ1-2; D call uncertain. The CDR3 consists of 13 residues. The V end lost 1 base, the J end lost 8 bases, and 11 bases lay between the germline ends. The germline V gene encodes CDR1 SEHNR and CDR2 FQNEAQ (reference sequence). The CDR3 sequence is CASSLGVSGGYTF. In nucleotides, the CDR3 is TGTGCCAGCAGCTTAGGCGTCTCGGGCGGCTACACCTTC.

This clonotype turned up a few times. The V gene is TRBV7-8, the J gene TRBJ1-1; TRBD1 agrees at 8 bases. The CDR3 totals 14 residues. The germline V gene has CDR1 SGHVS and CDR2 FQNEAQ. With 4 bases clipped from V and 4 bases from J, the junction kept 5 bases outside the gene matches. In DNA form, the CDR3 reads TGTGCCAGCAGCTACGTACAGGGGGGCACTGAAGCTTTCTTT. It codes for CASSYVQGGTEAFF.

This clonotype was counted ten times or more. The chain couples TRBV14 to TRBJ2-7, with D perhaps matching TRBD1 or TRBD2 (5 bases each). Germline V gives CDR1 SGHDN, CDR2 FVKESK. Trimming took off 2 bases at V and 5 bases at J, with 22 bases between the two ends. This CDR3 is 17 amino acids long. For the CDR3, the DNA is TGTGCCAGCAGCCAATTAGAGGGGAACTGGCATAGGAACGAGCAGTACTTC. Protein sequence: CASSQLEGNWHRNEQYF. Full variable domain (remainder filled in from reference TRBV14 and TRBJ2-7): EAGVTQFPSHSVIEKGQTVTLRCDPISGHDNLYWYRRVMGKEIKFLLHFVKESKQDESGMPNNRFLAERTGGTYSTLKVQPAELEDSGVYFCASSQLEGNWHRNEQYFGPGTRLTVT.